The clone carrying this T cell receptor (beta chain) was picked up a small number of times. Its antigen remains unidentified. The sample belongs to a study of CD8 T cells in ankylosing spondylitis. Overall study results and limits: With a CD8+ phenotype, disease-linked clones were relatively rare in peripheral blood. Blood of patients with ankylosing spondylitis appeared to be characterized by a TCR beta motif of several highly homologous variants. The clones that were linked to disease were reported to be significantly enriched in matched synovial fluid samples from ankylosing spondylitis patients. Earlier work had already found some motif variants in reactive arthritis synovial fluid and blood.

Trimming left V 3 bases short and J 5 bases short, with 11 bases between. CDR3 length equals 14 residues. Germline loops: CDR1 SGHTA, CDR2 FQGNSA. Using quantitative 5'-RACE with molecular barcodes, the authors made TCR beta libraries. MiXCR, applied by TCRdb to the 5' RACE reads, yields one record per CDR3 protein. Found here are 800,000 to 900,000 distinct CDR3 sequences, around 11% of them singletons; the top ten hold about 0.49%. The rearrangement joins TRBV7-2 to TRBJ1-5, with D unclear. Sequences were obtained from blood, either unsorted or a sorted T cell fraction (not recorded which). This receptor was obtained from a male donor with ankylosing spondylitis. The CDR3 DNA reads as TGTGCCAGCAGCTTCCCGGGCAGTGATCAGCCCCAGCATTTT. It is translated as CASSFPGSDQPQHF.